The 10 T cell receptor beta chains given below trace back to one sample, sequenced in a study of T-cell memory formation after mild COVID-19. TCRdb reprocessed the 5' RACE reads via MiXCR and lists one record per CDR3 protein. The table records under 250,000 distinct CDR3 sequences, approximately 9% of them present only once. Sequenced sample: PBMCs or a T cell subset sorted from them (not recorded which). The receptors were sampled from a man aged 18 to 29 who had mild COVID-19 (a few samples of this study predate the infection). Cell type and time point are not known.

With respect to this clonotype: A read error may explain this, as a much larger clone is one base away. The conserved closing phenylalanine or tryptophan is absent in this CDR3, likely reflecting a read error. The DNA of the CDR3 is TGCAGCGTTGAAGTCGGGGGCATGAACACTGAAGCTTTCATT. Translation: CSVEVGGMNTEAFI. The rearrangement links TRBV29-1 to TRBJ1-1; tentative D call: TRBD1 (6 bases). Germline CDR1 and CDR2: SQVTM and ANQGSEA. V lost 1 base and J 0 bases, leaving 9 bases between the germline ends. CDR3 size: 14 residues.

This rearrangement joins TRBV5-1 to TRBJ2-5; D gene uncertain. From germline, CDR1 is SGHRS and CDR2 YFSETQ. V was pared by 0 bases and J by 5 bases, with 8 bases between. The CDR3 is 13 residues long. The CDR3 protein is CASSLGMGETQYF. CDR3 nucleotide sequence: TGCGCCAGCAGCTTGGGGATGGGCGAGACCCAGTACTTC.

The gene calls are TRBV5-5 and TRBJ2-7, with 7 bases fitting TRBD1. Germline V gene data show CDR1 as SGHKS and CDR2 as YYEKEE (reference sequence). The CDR3 covers 14 residues. The V and J ends lost 4 bases and 2 bases, in that order; junction bases with no gene match: 6. This CDR3 is CASSSNTGAYEQYF. The CDR3 coding sequence is TGTGCCAGCAGCAGTAACACAGGGGCCTACGAGCAGTACTTC.

The chain joins TRBV5-5 to TRBJ1-6; possible D gene TRBD1, 6 bases. Per germline, CDR1 SGHKS and CDR2 YYEKEE (reference sequence). The V end lost 5 bases, the J end lost 7 bases, and 13 bases lay between the germline ends. The CDR3 has 14 amino acids. The CDR3 bases are TGTGCCAGCAGACCAGGACAGCCGAATTCACCCCTCCACTTT. This translates into CASRPGQPNSPLHF.

The rearrangement joins TRBV7-2 to TRBJ1-1, with D uncertain. Between the trimmed V and J ends, which lost 0 bases and 7 bases, there was a span of 3 bases. Germline values: CDR1 SGHTA, CDR2 FQGNSA. This CDR3 is built from 11 residues. CDR3 DNA: TGTGCCAGCAGCTTAGCAGGTGAAGCTTTCTTT. Translation gives CASSLAGEAFF.

This clonotype was observed at least ten times. At one of its ends the junction is not consistent with the germline gene, which may arise from a read error. The chain combines TRBV7-2 with TRBJ2-3; D may be TRBD2 (5 bases). This CDR3 region has 14 residues. Germline CDR1 SGHTA, CDR2 FQGNSA. The CDR3 DNA reads TGTGCCAGCAGTTTAGGCCTAGCCCCAGATACGCAGTATTTT. Translation: CASSLGLAPDTQYF.

This clonotype has ten or more counts. V gene TRBV6-2 or TRBV6-3 combines with J gene TRBJ1-1, with a weak D call TRBD1 (6 bases). The CDR3 is 12 amino acids. V gave up 6 bases and J gave up 7 bases, with 12 bases separating them. Looked up from germline, CDR1 is MNHEY and CDR2 is SVGEGT. The CDR3 DNA reads TGTGCCAGCAGCCCACAGGGAGATGAAGCTTTCTTT. This translates into CASSPQGDEAFF.

V gene TRBV6-6 combines with J gene TRBJ2-7, with D possibly TRBD2 on 6 matching bases. The germline V and J ends were trimmed by 5 bases and 7 bases, with 9 bases remaining between them. This CDR3 contains 11 residues. Germline CDR1 and CDR2: MNHNY and SVGAGI (reference sequence). The CDR3 coding sequence is TGTGCCAGCAGTCCCGGACTAGAGCAGTACGTC. It codes for CASSPGLEQYV.

V gene TRBV7-9 combines with J gene TRBJ1-3, with D unresolved. The CDR3 totals 15 residues. Trimming cost V 2 bases and J 1 base, with 9 bases left between them. Germline V gene lookup returns CDR1 SEHNR and CDR2 FQNEAQ (reference sequence). The CDR3 spells CASSLSPGSGNTIYF. Here the CDR3 DNA reads TGTGCCAGCAGCTTATCCCCGGGATCTGGAAACACCATATATTTT.

This clonotype was observed a few times. The chain carries TRBV5-1 and TRBJ1-1; D not certain. CDR3 size: 15 residues. Germline assignment: CDR1 SGHRS and CDR2 YFSETQ. V shed 2 bases and J shed 0 bases, with 11 bases lying between them. The CDR3 DNA reads as TGCGCCAGCAGCTTCCTGGCGGTAATGAACACTGAAGCTTTCTTT. This sequence encodes CASSFLAVMNTEAFF.